This is a list of T cell receptor beta chains from one sample in a study of blood T cell repertoires in COVID-19. Sequencing was performed with immunoSEQ multiplex PCR; in TCRdb, only in-frame clones are kept and a portion is missing. The sample carries approximately 170,000 clones, about 83% recorded once. Sequenced: peripheral blood. The receptors shown here come from a woman aged 80 or older with COVID-19, enrolled during active disease. The CDR3 runs from the conserved cysteine through the conserved F or W. A D gene is named only where the DNA matches it firmly. Rows give clone size only sometimes, using once, few, many, or a class for an expanded clone.

>TRBV2|.|TRBJ1-1|.
TGTGCCAGCAGTCTAGGCTACACTGAAGCTTTCTTT
CASSLGYTEAFF
>TRBV9|.|TRBJ1-1|.
TGTGCCAGCAGCGTATCACAGGGTCCCCTAGGGACTGAAGCTTTCTTT
CASSVSQGPLGTEAFF
>TRBV25-1|.|TRBJ1-3|few
TGTGCCAGCGCAATTGGGGGAACGGGAGACACCATATATTTT
CASAIGGTGDTIYF
>TRBV7-8|TRBD1|TRBJ1-2|once
TGTGCCAGCAGCTTAGTTAAGGACAGGGTCGGTAATGGCTACACCTTC
CASSLVKDRVGNGYTF
>TRBV9|.|TRBJ2-5|once
TGTGCCAGCAGCGTAACTGGTGACCAAGAGACCCAGTACTTC
CASSVTGDQETQYF
>TRBV29-1|.|TRBJ1-1|.
TGCAGCGTTGAAGGTTTTGGGGACAACCTAAACACTGAAGCTTTCTTT
CSVEGFGDNLNTEAFF
>TRBV6-1|.|TRBJ1-2|.
TGTGCCAGCAGTGAAAGGGGCTATGGCTACACCTTC
CASSERGYGYTF
>TRBV7-2|.|TRBJ1-1|.
TGTGCCAGCAGCTTACTTCGGTTGAACACTGAAGCTTTCTTT
CASSLLRLNTEAFF
>TRBV5-1|.|TRBJ2-1|.
TGCGCCAGCAGCTTGCGGAGCGGTTGGTCGGAGTTCTTC
CASSLRSGWSEFF
>TRBV6-2/TRBV6-3|.|TRBJ1-1|.
TGTGCCAGCAGTTCCCCCGCCAGGGATGGCACTGAAGCTTTCTTT
CASSSPARDGTEAFF
>TRBV11-2|TRBD2|TRBJ2-7|.
TGTGCCAGCAGCTTAGAGAGGACTAGCGGGAGGGCCGGGCTCTACGAGCAGTACTTC
CASSLERTSGRAGLYEQYF
>TRBV18|.|TRBJ1-4|.
TGTGCCAGCTCACCTCTACGGGGTACTAATGAAAAACTGTTTTTT
CASSPLRGTNEKLFF
>TRBV7-9|TRBD2|TRBJ2-1|.
TGTGCCAGCAGCTTAGGTCCAGCGGGGCCCAATGAGCAGTTCTTC
CASSLGPAGPNEQFF
>TRBV10-1|TRBD1|TRBJ1-5|few
TGCGCCCTCGACAGGGAAGGGTGGCAGCCCCAGCATTTT
CALDREGWQPQHF
>TRBV21-1|.|TRBJ2-2|.
TGTGCCAGCAGGATATTCGGGGAGGAGAACACCGGGGAGCTGTTTTTT
CASRIFGEENTGELFF
>TRBV3-1/TRBV3-2|TRBD2|TRBJ2-1|.
TGTGCCAGCAGCCAAGTCGGGACTAGCGGTTACAATGAGCAGTTCTTC
CASSQVGTSGYNEQFF
>TRBV9|.|TRBJ2-5|.
TGTGCCAGCAGCGTAGACAGCCAAGAGACCCAGTACTTC
CASSVDSQETQYF
>TRBV7-2|TRBD2|TRBJ2-5|.
TGTGCCAGCAGCATTCTCCTCCCTAGCGGGGCAACGGGGACCCAGTACTTC
CASSILLPSGATGTQYF
>TRBV18|.|TRBJ2-7|.
TGTGCCAGCTCAGCCGACAGGCCCTCCTCCTACGAGCAGTACTTC
CASSADRPSSYEQYF
>TRBV5-1|TRBD2|TRBJ2-1|.
TGCGCCAGCAGCTTGGACTTAGCGGGCTACAATGAGCAGTTCTTC
CASSLDLAGYNEQFF
>TRBV4-1|TRBD1|TRBJ2-7|few
TGCGCCAGCAGCCGTGTCCTCGGACAGGGTTTCTCCTACGAGCAGTACTTC
CASSRVLGQGFSYEQYF
>TRBV10-3|TRBD1|TRBJ2-7|.
TGTGCCATCAGTGCGGACAGGGGGGGGCAGTACTTC
CAISADRGGQYF
>TRBV5-5|TRBD1|TRBJ2-7|.
TGTGCCAGCAGCTTGGGGACAGGGGCCTACGAGCAGTACTTC
CASSLGTGAYEQYF
>TRBV19|.|TRBJ2-7|.
TGTGCCAGTAGTATTTACCAGGTGGGCGAGCAGTACTTC
CASSIYQVGEQYF
>TRBV5-1|.|TRBJ2-6|few
TGCGCCAGCAGCTTGGAGACAGCTAGCTCTGGGGCCAACGTCCTGACTTTC
CASSLETASSGANVLTF
>TRBV6-6|TRBD1|TRBJ2-7|.
TGTGCCAGCACCCCAGGACAGGTTTTCTACGAGCAGTACTTC
CASTPGQVFYEQYF
>TRBV6-5|.|TRBJ2-5|.
TGTGCCAGCAGAACCACCCAGGGGGCGGGGGCCCAGTACTTC
CASRTTQGAGAQYF
>TRBV5-1|.|TRBJ2-5|.
TGCGCCAGCAGCTTGGACGCTCAGGGAGGCGCGACCCAGTACTTC
CASSLDAQGGATQYF
>TRBV4-3|TRBD2|TRBJ2-7|.
TGCGCCAGCAGCCAGATTTCCGGGACTAGCGGGTGCGAGCAGTACTTC
CASSQISGTSGCEQYF
>TRBV19|.|TRBJ1-5|.
TGTGCCAGTAGTGCGGGGAGGGATCAGCCCCAGCATTTT
CASSAGRDQPQHF
>TRBV30|.|TRBJ2-2|.
TGTGCCTGGAGTCCTGCGAACACCGGGGAGCTGTTTTTT
CAWSPANTGELFF
>TRBV3-1/TRBV3-2|.|TRBJ2-3|.
TGTGCCAGCAGCCAAGACGGTGGAGATACGCAGTATTTT
CASSQDGGDTQYF
>TRBV7-8|TRBD1|TRBJ1-2|.
TGTGCCAGCAGCTTACAGGGGGCGACCAACTATGGCTACACCTTC
CASSLQGATNYGYTF
>TRBV7-2|TRBD1|TRBJ1-2|few
TGTGCCAGCAGCTGGAAGACAGGGGTATATGGCTACACCTTC
CASSWKTGVYGYTF
>TRBV18|.|TRBJ2-1|.
TGTGCCAGCTCACCCACCGGAGGGTATGAGCAGTTCTTC
CASSPTGGYEQFF
>TRBV6-6|.|TRBJ1-1|.
TGTGCCAGCAGAAAACAGGGAGTGGGGAACACTGAAGCTTTCTTT
CASRKQGVGNTEAFF
>TRBV9|TRBD2|TRBJ2-7|.
TGTGCCAGCAGCGTAGGGGGCGGGGGTACCTACGAGCAGTACTTC
CASSVGGGGTYEQYF
>TRBV7-8|.|TRBJ2-7|once
TGTGCCAGCAGCTTAGCGCGGCGGGGCACCTACGAGCAGTACTTC
CASSLARRGTYEQYF
>TRBV6-5|TRBD1|TRBJ1-2|.
TGTGCCAGCAGTTACTCCCGGACAGGGGGCGCGGGAGGCTACACCTTC
CASSYSRTGGAGGYTF
>TRBV11-2|TRBD2|TRBJ2-5|.
TGTGCCAGCAGACCTGGGACTAGCGGGGGAACCGGGACCCAGTACTTC
CASRPGTSGGTGTQYF
>TRBV6-1|.|TRBJ1-5|.
TGTGCCAGCAGTGAAGCTGTTCGCGCGAGGGGGAATCAGCCCCAGCATTTT
CASSEAVRARGNQPQHF
>TRBV6-5|.|TRBJ1-6|.
TGTGCCACCCTGGGGAGCTCCTATAATTCACCCCTCCACTTT
CATLGSSYNSPLHF
>TRBV20-1|TRBD2|TRBJ2-5|few
TGCAGTGCTAGTCAACTAGCGGCGTGGGAGACCCAGTACTTC
CSASQLAAWETQYF
>TRBV21-1|.|TRBJ2-2|.
TGTGCCAGCAGCCTCAGGGCCGGGGAGCTGTTTTTT
CASSLRAGELFF
>TRBV18|TRBD1|TRBJ2-7|.
TGTGCCAGCTCGGGGACAGGGGCCTCCTACGAGCAGTACTTC
CASSGTGASYEQYF